Sequencing of this T cell receptor (beta chain) was carried out in a study of T-cell reconstitution after alpha-beta-depleted transplantation in children. Findings of the study overall: Reports say that about two months after transplant, the alpha-beta T cells came out of several hundred graft clones that had expanded. Diversity and T-cell counts at one year after transplant derived mostly from new T cells. It was surviving recipient T cells and thymic progenitors that gave some patients high TCRbeta diversity at day 60.

The TCRbeta library was prepared with unique molecular identifiers. TCRdb passed the PCR reads through MiXCR, listing each CDR3 protein once. Here the sample spans around 580,000 distinct CDR3 sequences, 20% to 30% being singletons. Germline lookup yields CDR1 LGHDT and CDR2 YNNKEL (reference sequence). The CDR3 spans 16 residues. Trimming cost V 1 base and J 0 bases, with 12 bases left between them. This clonotype was seen more than once but under ten times. Its matching antigen is unknown. This chain connects TRBV3-1 to TRBJ1-1, with D possibly being TRBD1 (6 bases). This receptor was taken from a boy under two years old with Wiskott-Aldrich syndrome, due to receive a stem cell transplant. Specimen: PBMCs, collected before TCRalphabeta/CD19-depleted stem cell transplant. The chain's CDR3 is CASSQVRTVLNTEAFF. CDR3 DNA: TGTGCCAGCAGCCAAGTCCGGACAGTACTGAACACTGAAGCTTTCTTT.